This T cell receptor (beta chain) stems from a study of blood T cell repertoires in COVID-19. The overall study: T cells, B-cell-depleted T cells, or PBMCs supplied cDNA or gDNA.

Sequencing was performed with immunoSEQ multiplex PCR; in TCRdb, only in-frame clones are kept and a portion is missing. The sample yields approximately 300,000 clones, 65% to 90% seen once. To note about this clone: Other DNA sequences in this specimen translate into the identical CDR3.

Clinical histories supplied by participants themselves formed the basis of cohort assignment. Germline V gene lookup returns CDR1 MNHEY and CDR2 SVGAGI. The CDR3 is made up of 15 amino acids. V was trimmed by 2 bases and J by 0 bases, leaving 7 bases between them. The source material was PBMCs or T cells enriched from blood (not recorded which). The receptor was derived from a man aged 25-45 years who had recovered from COVID-19. V and J are TRBV6-5 and TRBJ2-2; D may be TRBD2 (5 bases). In DNA, the CDR3 is TGTGCCAGCAGTTACGAGGGAACGAACACCGGGGAGCTGTTTTTT. This sequence encodes CASSYEGTNTGELFF.